Listed below are T cell receptor beta chains from one sample, sequenced in a study of blood T cell repertoires in COVID-19. This table comes from immunoSEQ multiplex PCR, and its TCRdb copy is limited to in-frame clones, with some not included. This table has more than 200,000 clones, 70% to 90% appearing once. The sample consisted of peripheral blood. The receptor source for this set is a man aged 18 to 29 with active or convalescent COVID-19. CDR3s include the opening cysteine and the closing phenylalanine or tryptophan. Clone size is not always given. Where it is, it says once, few, many or a class for expanded clones.

V gene: TRBV5-4; J gene: TRBJ2-5; clone size: NA; CDR3 protein: CASSKNLPGTSGEETQYF
V gene: TRBV19; J gene: TRBJ2-1; clone size: NA; CDR3 protein: CASRTQPYNEQFF
V gene: TRBV28; J gene: TRBJ1-1; clone size: NA; CDR3 protein: CASSPADETGRNTEAFF
V gene: TRBV4-2; J gene: TRBJ2-2; clone size: NA; CDR3 protein: CASSQDMLAANTGELFF
V gene: TRBV5-1; J gene: TRBJ1-2; clone size: NA; CDR3 protein: CASSTPTDGYTF
V gene: TRBV9; J gene: TRBJ1-1; clone size: once; CDR3 protein: CASSVTGSNTEAFF
V gene: TRBV5-6; J gene: TRBJ1-2; clone size: NA; CDR3 protein: CASSPDRGYGYTF
V gene: TRBV5-8; J gene: TRBJ1-2; clone size: NA; CDR3 protein: CASSLTDRNYGYTF
V gene: TRBV7-2; J gene: TRBJ1-2; clone size: few; CDR3 protein: CASSVQGFGYGYTF
V gene: TRBV29-1; J gene: TRBJ1-4; clone size: NA; CDR3 protein: CSARRVPTNEKLFF
V gene: TRBV9; J gene: TRBJ1-5; clone size: NA; CDR3 protein: CASSERGGDQPQHF
V gene: TRBV4-3; J gene: TRBJ2-7; clone size: NA; CDR3 protein: CASSQDSTGISYEQYF
V gene: TRBV6-6; J gene: TRBJ1-1; clone size: NA; CDR3 protein: CASSEVMNTEAFF
V gene: TRBV5-1; J gene: TRBJ2-5; clone size: NA; CDR3 protein: CASSFAGTSGVWEETQYF
V gene: TRBV19; J gene: TRBJ2-1; clone size: NA; CDR3 protein: CASSISQGEQFF
V gene: TRBV9; J gene: TRBJ1-6; clone size: NA; CDR3 protein: CASSTLGTENSPLHF
V gene: TRBV5-4; J gene: TRBJ1-3; clone size: NA; CDR3 protein: CASSHAGEGVSGNTIYF
V gene: TRBV5-1; J gene: TRBJ1-4; clone size: NA; CDR3 protein: CASTSGEKLFF
V gene: TRBV11-2; J gene: TRBJ1-2; clone size: NA; CDR3 protein: CASSRVRGGWDYGYTF
V gene: TRBV7-3; J gene: TRBJ2-1; clone size: NA; CDR3 protein: CASSLTAGVTYNEQFF
V gene: TRBV23-1; J gene: TRBJ1-4; clone size: few; CDR3 protein: CASSLSGGAGEEKLFF
V gene: TRBV19; J gene: TRBJ1-1; clone size: NA; CDR3 protein: CASSMDGQGRFSAFF
V gene: TRBV28; J gene: TRBJ2-1; clone size: NA; CDR3 protein: CASSSPGQAYNEQFF
V gene: TRBV5-4; J gene: TRBJ2-7; clone size: NA; CDR3 protein: CASSADTPGGAYEQYF
V gene: TRBV27; J gene: TRBJ2-1; clone size: NA; CDR3 protein: CASNEAGGIYNEQFF
V gene: TRBV7-9; J gene: TRBJ2-3; clone size: few; CDR3 protein: CASSLGGRIGDTQYF
V gene: TRBV7-3; J gene: TRBJ1-1; clone size: few; CDR3 protein: CASSQVRGPNTEAFF
V gene: TRBV11-1; J gene: TRBJ2-7; clone size: NA; CDR3 protein: CASSTTLEQYF
V gene: TRBV4-3; J gene: TRBJ1-2; clone size: NA; CDR3 protein: CASSQGGSGSSYGYTF
V gene: TRBV3-1/TRBV3-2; J gene: TRBJ1-2; clone size: NA; CDR3 protein: CASSLQTGRSMGYTF
V gene: TRBV9; J gene: TRBJ1-4; clone size: NA; CDR3 protein: CASSAQGGNEKLFF
V gene: TRBV7-2; J gene: TRBJ2-7; clone size: NA; CDR3 protein: CASSLSGLNEQYF
V gene: TRBV2; J gene: TRBJ2-1; clone size: NA; CDR3 protein: CASLGGTINEQFF
V gene: TRBV28; J gene: TRBJ2-7; clone size: once; CDR3 protein: CASSSGRRGYEQYF
V gene: TRBV28; J gene: TRBJ2-3; clone size: NA; CDR3 protein: CASSSNTDTQYF
V gene: TRBV3-1/TRBV3-2; J gene: TRBJ2-2; clone size: NA; CDR3 protein: CASRLAGGDGELFF
V gene: TRBV28; J gene: TRBJ1-5; clone size: NA; CDR3 protein: CASSSGTGALGIYSNQPQHF
V gene: TRBV14; J gene: TRBJ1-2; clone size: NA; CDR3 protein: CASSQDRVYGYTF
V gene: TRBV6-6; J gene: TRBJ1-2; clone size: NA; CDR3 protein: CASSYSRVDGYTF
V gene: TRBV4-1; J gene: TRBJ1-2; clone size: NA; CDR3 protein: CASSYGGALGYTF
V gene: TRBV27; J gene: TRBJ2-2; clone size: NA; CDR3 protein: CASSFIRGPGELFF
V gene: TRBV3-1/TRBV3-2; J gene: TRBJ1-5; clone size: NA; CDR3 protein: CASSPTGEQPQHF
V gene: TRBV11-2; J gene: TRBJ2-7; clone size: NA; CDR3 protein: CASSLDRGNTYEQYF
V gene: TRBV9; J gene: TRBJ2-3; clone size: few; CDR3 protein: CASSGGRDTQYF
V gene: TRBV7-9; J gene: TRBJ1-6; clone size: once; CDR3 protein: CASSLTPGSAYNSPLHF
V gene: TRBV6-6; J gene: TRBJ1-3; clone size: NA; CDR3 protein: CASSHRDRHTSSGNTIYF
V gene: TRBV3-1/TRBV3-2; J gene: TRBJ1-1; clone size: NA; CDR3 protein: CASSFEIRAGYTEAFF
V gene: TRBV7-9; J gene: TRBJ2-3; clone size: NA; CDR3 protein: CASSPGLPTDTQYF
V gene: TRBV6-6; J gene: TRBJ1-1; clone size: few; CDR3 protein: CASSYGEGGTEAFF